The source of this TCR beta chain is a study of T cells in Graves' hyperthyroidism and ophthalmopathy. The source material, RNA transcripts, was used to amplify TCR beta CDR3 regions. Initially, a first-round RT-PCR of the TCR CDR3 employed the HTBI primer set. MiXCR was run by TCRdb on the multiplex PCR reads, yielding one entry per CDR3 protein. The table shows approximately 520,000 distinct CDR3 sequences, with around a quarter occurring only once. This clonotype was seen a handful of times. With 3 bases clipped from V and 9 bases from J, the junction kept 8 bases outside the gene matches. Germline V gene data show CDR1 as MDHEN and CDR2 as SYDVKM. This CDR3 is built from 14 residues.

The chain has TRBV28 and TRBJ1-5; the match to TRBD1 covers 7 bases. Sequenced input: blood. This sequence originates from a woman in her twenties or thirties with Graves' ophthalmopathy. CDR3 sequence: CASSFMDRKRPQHF. The CDR3, as DNA: TGTGCCAGCAGTTTTATGGACAGGAAAAGGCCCCAGCATTTT.